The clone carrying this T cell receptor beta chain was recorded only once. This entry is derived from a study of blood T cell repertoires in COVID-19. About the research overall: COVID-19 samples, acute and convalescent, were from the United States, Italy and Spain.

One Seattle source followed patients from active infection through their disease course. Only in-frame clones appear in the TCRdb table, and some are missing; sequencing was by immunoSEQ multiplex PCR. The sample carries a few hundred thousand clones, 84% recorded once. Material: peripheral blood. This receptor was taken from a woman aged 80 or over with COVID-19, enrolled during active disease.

Written as DNA, the CDR3 is TGTGCCAGCAGCCAACCCGACAGGGGGCGGCAAGAGCAGTACTTC. Encoded protein: CASSQPDRGRQEQYF. The chain links TRBV7-2 to TRBJ2-7, with 10 bases lining up with TRBD1. The germline V gene has CDR1 SGHTA and CDR2 FQGNSA. This CDR3 spans 15 amino acids. V shed 5 bases, J shed 7 bases, and the junction held 11 bases outside the gene matches.